The T cell receptor (beta chain) described here comes from a study of blood T cell repertoires in COVID-19. About the study: Acute and convalescent COVID-19 specimens originated in the United States, Italy and Spain.

Seattle patients were enrolled during active infection and followed longitudinally. V was cut by 3 bases and J by 0 bases, with 8 bases left in between. The CDR3 spans 15 residues. Per germline, CDR1 LNHDA and CDR2 SQIVND (reference sequence). Per the original methods: Researchers report that nucleated cell counts were estimated from reference gene primer amplification. The protocol was immunoSEQ multiplex PCR, while the TCRdb copy is restricted to in-frame clones and leaves out a portion. The V and J calls and clone size are taken from that table; D and trimming were inferred from the DNA. The table lists tens of thousands of clones, roughly 80% of them singletons.

The clonotype originates from a man in his sixties or seventies with COVID-19, enrolled during active disease. Sequencing was carried out using peripheral blood. The chain joins TRBV19 to TRBJ1-4; D is unclear. The CDR3 nucleotides are TGTGCCAGTAGTATGTTCGGGACAACTAATGAAAAACTGTTTTTT. Translating it yields CASSMFGTTNEKLFF.